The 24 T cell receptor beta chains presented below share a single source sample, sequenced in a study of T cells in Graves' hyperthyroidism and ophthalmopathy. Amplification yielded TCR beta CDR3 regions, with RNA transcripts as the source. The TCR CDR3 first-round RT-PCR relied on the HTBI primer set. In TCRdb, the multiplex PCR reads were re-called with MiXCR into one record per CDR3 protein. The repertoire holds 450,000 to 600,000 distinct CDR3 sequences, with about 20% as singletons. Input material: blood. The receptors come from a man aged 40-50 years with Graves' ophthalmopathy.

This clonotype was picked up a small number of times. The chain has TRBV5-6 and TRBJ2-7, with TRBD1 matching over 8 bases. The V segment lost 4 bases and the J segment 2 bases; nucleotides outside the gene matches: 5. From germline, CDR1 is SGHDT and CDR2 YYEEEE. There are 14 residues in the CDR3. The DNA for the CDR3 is TGTGCCAGCAGCCGGGACAGGACACCCTACGAGCAGTACTTC. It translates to CASSRDRTPYEQYF.

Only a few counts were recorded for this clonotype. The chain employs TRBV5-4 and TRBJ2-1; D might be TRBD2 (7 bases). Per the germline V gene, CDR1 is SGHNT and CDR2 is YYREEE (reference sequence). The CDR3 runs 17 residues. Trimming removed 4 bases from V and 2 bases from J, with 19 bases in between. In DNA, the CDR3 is TGTGCCAGCAGCCTCCAACGGGGGGCTAGTCCCTACAATGAGCAGTTCTTC. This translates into CASSLQRGASPYNEQFF.

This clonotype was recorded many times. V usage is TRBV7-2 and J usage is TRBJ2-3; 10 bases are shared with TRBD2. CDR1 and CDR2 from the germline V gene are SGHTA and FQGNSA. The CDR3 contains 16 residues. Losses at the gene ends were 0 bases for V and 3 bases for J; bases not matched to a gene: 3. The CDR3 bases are TGTGCCAGCAGCTTAGCCAGCGGGAGGGAAACAGATACGCAGTATTTT. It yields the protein CASSLASGRETDTQYF.

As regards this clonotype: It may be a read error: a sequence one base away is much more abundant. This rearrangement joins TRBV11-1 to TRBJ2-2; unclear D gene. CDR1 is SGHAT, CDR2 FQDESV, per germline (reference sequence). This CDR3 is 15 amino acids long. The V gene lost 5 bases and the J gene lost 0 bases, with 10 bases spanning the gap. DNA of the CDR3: TGTGCCAGCAGCCACGGACCCGCGAACACCGGGGAGCTGTTTTTT. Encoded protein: CASSHGPANTGELFF. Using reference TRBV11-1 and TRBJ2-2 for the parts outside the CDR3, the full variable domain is EAEVAQSPRYKITEKSQAVAFWCDPISGHATLYWYRQILGQGPELLVQFQDESVVDDSQLPKDRFSAERLKGVDSTLKIQPAELGDSAMYLCASSHGPANTGELFFGEGSRLTVL.

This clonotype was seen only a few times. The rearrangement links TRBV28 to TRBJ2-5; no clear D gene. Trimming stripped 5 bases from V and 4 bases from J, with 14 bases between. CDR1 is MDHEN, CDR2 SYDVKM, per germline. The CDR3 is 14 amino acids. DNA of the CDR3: TGTGCCAGCAGTCGCGGCGACTCCGCAGAGACCCAGTACTTC. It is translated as CASSRGDSAETQYF.

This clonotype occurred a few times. DNA of the CDR3: TGCGCCAGCAGCTCAACAGGGATCCAAGAGACCCAGTACTTC. Residues: CASSSTGIQETQYF. The chain has TRBV5-1 and TRBJ2-5; D may be TRBD1 (6 bases). CDR1 and CDR2 (germline): SGHRS, YFSETQ. The CDR3 runs 14 residues. Between the trimmed V and J ends, which lost 3 bases and 1 base, there was a span of 10 bases.

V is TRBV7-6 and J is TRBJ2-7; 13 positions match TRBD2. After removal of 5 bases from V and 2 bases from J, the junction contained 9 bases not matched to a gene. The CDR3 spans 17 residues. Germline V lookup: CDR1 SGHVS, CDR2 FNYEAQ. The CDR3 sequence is CASSPFPGLAGTYEQYF. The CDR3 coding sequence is TGTGCCAGCAGCCCCTTCCCGGGACTAGCGGGAACCTACGAGCAGTACTTC.

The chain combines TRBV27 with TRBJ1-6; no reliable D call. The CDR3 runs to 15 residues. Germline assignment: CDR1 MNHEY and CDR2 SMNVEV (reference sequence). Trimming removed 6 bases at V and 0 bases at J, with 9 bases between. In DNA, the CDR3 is TGTGCCAGCAGGGATCACGGCTCCTATAATTCACCCCTCCACTTT. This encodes CASRDHGSYNSPLHF.

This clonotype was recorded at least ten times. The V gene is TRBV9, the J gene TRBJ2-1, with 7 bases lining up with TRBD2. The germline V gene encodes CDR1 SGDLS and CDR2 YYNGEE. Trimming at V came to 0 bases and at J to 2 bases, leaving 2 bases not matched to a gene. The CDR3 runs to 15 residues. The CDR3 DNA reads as TGTGCCAGCAGCGTAGACGGGAGGACCTACAATGAGCAGTTCTTC. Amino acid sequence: CASSVDGRTYNEQFF.

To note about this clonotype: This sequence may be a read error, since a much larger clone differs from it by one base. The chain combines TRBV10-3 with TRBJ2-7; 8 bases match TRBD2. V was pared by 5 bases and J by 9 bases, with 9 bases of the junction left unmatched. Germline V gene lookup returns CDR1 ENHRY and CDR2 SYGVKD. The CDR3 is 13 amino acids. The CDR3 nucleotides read TGTGCCATCAGTCGCCCCGCCGGGGGGGGGCAGTACTTC. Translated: CAISRPAGGGQYF.

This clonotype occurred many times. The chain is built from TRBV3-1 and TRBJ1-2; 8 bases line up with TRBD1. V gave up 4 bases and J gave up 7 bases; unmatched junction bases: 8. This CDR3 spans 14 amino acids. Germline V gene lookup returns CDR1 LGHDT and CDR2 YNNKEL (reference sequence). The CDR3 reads CASSRTDRGSGYTF. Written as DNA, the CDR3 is TGTGCCAGCAGCCGCACCGACAGGGGCAGTGGCTACACCTTC.

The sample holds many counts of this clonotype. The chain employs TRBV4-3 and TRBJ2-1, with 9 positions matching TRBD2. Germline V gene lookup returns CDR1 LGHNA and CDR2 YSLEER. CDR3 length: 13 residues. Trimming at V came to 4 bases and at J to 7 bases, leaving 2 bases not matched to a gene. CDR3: CASSLAGVNEQFF. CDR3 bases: TGCGCCAGCAGCCTAGCGGGAGTGAATGAGCAGTTCTTC.

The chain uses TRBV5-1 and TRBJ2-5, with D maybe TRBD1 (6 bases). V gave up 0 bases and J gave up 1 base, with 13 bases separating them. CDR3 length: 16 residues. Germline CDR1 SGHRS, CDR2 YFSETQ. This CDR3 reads CASSLVAGAIQETQYF. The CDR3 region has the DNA TGCGCCAGCAGCTTGGTCGCAGGGGCTATCCAAGAGACCCAGTACTTC.

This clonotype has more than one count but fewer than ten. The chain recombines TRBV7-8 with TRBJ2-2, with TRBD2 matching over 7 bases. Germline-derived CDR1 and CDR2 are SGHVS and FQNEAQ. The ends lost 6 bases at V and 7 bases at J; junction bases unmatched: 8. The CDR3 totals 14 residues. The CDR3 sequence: CASSGTGLGGELFF. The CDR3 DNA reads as TGTGCCAGCAGTGGAACAGGACTAGGCGGGGAGCTGTTTTTT.

CDR3 bases: TGTGCCAGCAGCGCGACAGGGCGGTATCAGCCCCAGCATTTT. Translated, it gives CASSATGRYQPQHF. This chain joins TRBV9 and TRBJ1-5; 7 bases align to TRBD1. Germline V gene data show CDR1 as SGDLS and CDR2 as YYNGEE. Trimming took 3 bases from V and 5 from J; bases not matched to a gene: 5. This CDR3 is 14 amino acids long.

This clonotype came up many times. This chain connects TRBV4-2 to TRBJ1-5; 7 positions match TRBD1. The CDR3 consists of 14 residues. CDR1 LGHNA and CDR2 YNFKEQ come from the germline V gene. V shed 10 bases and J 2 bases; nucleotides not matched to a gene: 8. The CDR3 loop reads CATQDRAGNQPQHF. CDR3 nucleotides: TGTGCCACTCAAGACAGGGCAGGCAATCAGCCCCAGCATTTT.

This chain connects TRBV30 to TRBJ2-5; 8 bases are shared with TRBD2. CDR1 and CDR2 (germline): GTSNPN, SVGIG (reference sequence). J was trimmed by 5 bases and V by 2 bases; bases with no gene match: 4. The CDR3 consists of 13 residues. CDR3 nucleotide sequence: TGTGCCTGGAGTCCGAGCGGGAGTGAGACCCAGTACTTC. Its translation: CAWSPSGSETQYF.

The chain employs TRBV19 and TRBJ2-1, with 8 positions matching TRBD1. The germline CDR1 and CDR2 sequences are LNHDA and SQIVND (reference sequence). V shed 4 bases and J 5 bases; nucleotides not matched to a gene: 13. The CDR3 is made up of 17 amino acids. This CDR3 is CASSSLFGQGGNNEQFF. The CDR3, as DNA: TGTGCCAGTAGTAGCCTTTTCGGACAGGGTGGGAACAATGAGCAGTTCTTC.

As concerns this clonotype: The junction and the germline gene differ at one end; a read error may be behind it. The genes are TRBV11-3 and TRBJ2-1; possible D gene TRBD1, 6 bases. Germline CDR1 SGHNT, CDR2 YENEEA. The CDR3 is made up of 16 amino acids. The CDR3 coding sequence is TGTGCCGGCAGCCCTACCGGGACAAGGACCTACAATGAGCAGTTCTTC. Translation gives CAGSPTGTRTYNEQFF.

This chain's CDR3 is CASLTTGHEQFF. CDR3 bases: TGTGCCAGCCTTACGACAGGGCATGAGCAGTTCTTC. The chain combines TRBV27 with TRBJ2-1, with 7 positions matching TRBD1. V gave up 8 bases and J gave up 8 bases; unmatched junction bases: 6. CDR1 and CDR2 (germline): MNHEY, SMNVEV (reference sequence). This CDR3 is 12 amino acids long.

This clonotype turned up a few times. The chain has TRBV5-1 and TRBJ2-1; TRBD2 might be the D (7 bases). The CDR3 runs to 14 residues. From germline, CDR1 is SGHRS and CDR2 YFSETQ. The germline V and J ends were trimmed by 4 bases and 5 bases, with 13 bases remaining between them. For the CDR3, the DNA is TGCGCCAGCAGCCCTTGGGGGGGCGACAATGAGCAGTTCTTC. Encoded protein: CASSPWGGDNEQFF.

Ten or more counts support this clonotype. CDR3 nucleotides: TGTGCCAGCAGCTTAAGGCGGGAGGCTATGGATACGCAGTATTTT. This encodes CASSLRREAMDTQYF. The chain has TRBV13 and TRBJ2-3, with TRBD2 matching over 8 bases. The germline V gene encodes CDR1 PRHDT and CDR2 FYEKMQ (reference sequence). J lost 6 bases, V lost 2 bases, and 7 bases had no gene match. The length of the CDR3 is 15 residues.

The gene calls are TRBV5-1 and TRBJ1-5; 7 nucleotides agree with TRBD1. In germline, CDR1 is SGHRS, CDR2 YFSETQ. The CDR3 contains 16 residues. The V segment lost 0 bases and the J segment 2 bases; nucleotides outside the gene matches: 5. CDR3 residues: CASSLETGEGNQPQHF. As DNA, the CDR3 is TGCGCCAGCAGCTTGGAAACAGGGGAAGGCAATCAGCCCCAGCATTTT.

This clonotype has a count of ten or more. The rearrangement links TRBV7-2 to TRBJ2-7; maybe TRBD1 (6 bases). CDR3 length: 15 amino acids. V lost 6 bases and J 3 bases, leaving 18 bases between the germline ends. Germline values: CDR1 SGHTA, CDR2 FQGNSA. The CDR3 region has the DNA TGTGCCAGCAGAGAAGGGGGTAGCGTAATCTACGAGCAGTACTTC. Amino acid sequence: CASREGGSVIYEQYF.